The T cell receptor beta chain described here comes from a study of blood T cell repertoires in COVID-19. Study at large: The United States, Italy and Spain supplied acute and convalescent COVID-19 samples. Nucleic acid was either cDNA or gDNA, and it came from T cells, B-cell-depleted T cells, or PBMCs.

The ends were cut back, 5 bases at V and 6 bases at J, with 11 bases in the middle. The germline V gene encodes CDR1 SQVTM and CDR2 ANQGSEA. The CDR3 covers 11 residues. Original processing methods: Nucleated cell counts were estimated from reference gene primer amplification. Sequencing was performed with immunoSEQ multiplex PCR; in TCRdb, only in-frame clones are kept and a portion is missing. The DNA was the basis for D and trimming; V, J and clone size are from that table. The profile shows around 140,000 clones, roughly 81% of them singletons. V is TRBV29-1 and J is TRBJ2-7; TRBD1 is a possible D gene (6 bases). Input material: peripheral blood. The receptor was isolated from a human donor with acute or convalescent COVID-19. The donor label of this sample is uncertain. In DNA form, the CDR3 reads TGCAGCGTTTCCACAGGGTCCGAGCAGTACGTC. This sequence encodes CSVSTGSEQYV.